The clone carrying this T cell receptor (beta chain) has a single count. Its matching antigen is unknown. Profiled with immunoSEQ multiplex PCR; TCRdb holds only in-frame clones, not every one. Among some 47,000 clones, roughly 87% were seen once, and the ten largest hold roughly 12%. This specimen belongs to a study of CD4+ T cells in melanoma. Study-wide findings and caveats: Diverse differentiation states were reported for melanoma neoantigen-specific CD4+ T cells.

This CDR3 has 16 residues. CDR1 and CDR2 from the germline V gene are SGHRS and YFSETQ. The J segment lost 3 bases and the V segment lost 6 bases, leaving 11 bases of the junction unmatched. The receptor comes from a human donor with melanoma. V and J are TRBV5-1 and TRBJ2-7; TRBD2 matches at 11 bases. Sequenced sample: peripheral blood. The CDR3, as DNA: TGCGCCAGCACCCCCTACGGGCTAGCGGGGGGCTACGAGCAGTACTTC. Translated: CASTPYGLAGGYEQYF. Full variable domain (remainder filled in from reference TRBV5-1 and TRBJ2-7): KAGVTQTPRYLIKTRGQQVTLSCSPISGHRSVSWYQQTPGQGLQFLFEYFSETQRNKGNFPGRFSGRQFSNSRSEMNVSTLELGDSALYLCASTPYGLAGGYEQYFGPGTRLTVT.